The 8 T cell receptor beta chains given below trace back to one sample, sequenced in a study of graft-versus-host responses after intestinal transplantation. The table came from immunoSEQ multiplex PCR; TCRdb's copy has only in-frame clones and leaves some out. The repertoire holds around 93,000 clones, with around 90% as singletons. For these TCRs, the target antigens are not known. The sample was unstimulated CD8+ T cells sorted from spleen or lymph node cells, taken before intestinal transplant. The origin of the receptors is a human donor who received an intestinal transplant.

This clone was detected only a few times. This chain links TRBV7-6 with TRBJ2-7, with unresolved D. CDR1 and CDR2 (germline): SGHVS, FNYEAQ. Trimming left V 5 bases short and J 3 bases short, with 11 bases between. This CDR3 is 13 amino acids long. CDR3 amino acids: CASSPIGIYEQYF. CDR3 DNA sequence: TGTGCCAGCAGCCCCATCGGCATCTACGAGCAGTACTTC.

The chain carries TRBV19 and TRBJ2-1, with D hard to call. This CDR3 region has 11 residues. The germline V gene has CDR1 LNHDA and CDR2 SQIVND (reference sequence). The V end lost 5 bases, the J end lost 4 bases, and 3 bases lay between the germline ends. The CDR3 region is CASSSYNEQFF. CDR3 coding DNA: TGTGCCAGTAGTTCTTACAATGAGCAGTTCTTC.

V gene TRBV7-9 combines with J gene TRBJ2-1; TRBD2 aligns across 7 bases. Germline V gene data show CDR1 as SEHNR and CDR2 as FQNEAQ (reference sequence). CDR3 length equals 16 residues. Unmatched junction bases numbered 3, after V lost 0 bases and J lost 1 base. Here the CDR3 reads CASSLAREWSYNEQFF. CDR3 sequence (DNA): TGTGCCAGCAGCTTAGCGCGGGAGTGGTCCTACAATGAGCAGTTCTTC. The full variable domain, with the rest looked up from reference TRBV7-9 and TRBJ2-1, is DTGVSQNPRHKITKRGQNVTFRCDPISEHNRLYWYRQTLGQGPEFLTYFQNEAQLEKSRLLSDRFSAERPKGSFSTLEIQRTEQGDSAMYLCASSLAREWSYNEQFFGPGTRLTVL.

This chain joins TRBV19 and TRBJ2-3; perhaps TRBD2 as D (5 bases). This CDR3 contains 13 residues. The ends were cut back, 6 bases at V and 4 bases at J, with 11 bases in the middle. The germline CDR1 and CDR2 sequences are LNHDA and SQIVND (reference sequence). The CDR3 DNA follows: TGTGCCAGTAGACTGACTATTTCAGATACGCAGTATTTT. It translates to CASRLTISDTQYF.

The J gene is TRBJ1-2, the V gene TRBV6-5; TRBD1 might be the D (5 bases). The germline V gene has CDR1 MNHEY and CDR2 SVGAGI. V shed 6 bases and J shed 5 bases, with 13 bases lying between them. This CDR3 is 13 amino acids long. For the CDR3, the DNA is TGTGCCAGCAGCAAGTCGTCAGGGTATGGCTACACCTTC. This codes for CASSKSSGYGYTF.

The chain links TRBV4-1 to TRBJ1-5, with D uncertain. The V gene's germline CDR1 is MGHRA and CDR2 YSYEKL. The germline V and J ends were trimmed by 0 bases and 2 bases, with 8 bases remaining between them. This CDR3 region has 15 residues. The DNA of the CDR3 is TGCGCCAGCAGCCAAGAGTGGGGAGGCAATCAGCCCCAGCATTTT. As protein: CASSQEWGGNQPQHF.

The CDR3 region has the DNA TGTGCCAGCAGCCCTCCAGGCGGCGGGGAGCTGTTTTTT. Its translation is CASSPPGGGELFF. V usage is TRBV7-9 and J usage is TRBJ2-2, with unresolved D. Per germline, CDR1 SEHNR and CDR2 FQNEAQ (reference sequence). V lost 5 bases to trimming and J lost 7 bases, with 11 bases between them. This CDR3 is 13 amino acids long.

This clone was counted once. The V call is TRBV19, the J call TRBJ2-7; TRBD2 might be the D (7 bases). The CDR3 is 16 residues long. V was pared by 4 bases and J by 4 bases, with 20 bases between. CDR1 and CDR2 (germline): LNHDA, SQIVND (reference sequence). CDR3 DNA sequence: TGTGCCAGTAGTACCGACCTGGGGGGGGCGGGGTACGAGCAGTACTTC. Translated: CASSTDLGGAGYEQYF. Based on the CDR3 plus reference TRBV19 and TRBJ2-7, the full variable domain is DGGITQSPKYLFRKEGQNVTLSCEQNLNHDAMYWYRQDPGQGLRLIYYSQIVNDFQKGDIAEGYSVSREKKESFPLTVTSAQKNPTAFYLCASSTDLGGAGYEQYFGPGTRLTVT.